This note documents a single T cell receptor beta chain sequence. Its cognate antigen is unknown. The CDR3 is 12 residues long. The germline V gene has CDR1 MNHEY and CDR2 SVGAGI. The V end was cut by 6 bases, the J end by 4 bases, with 10 bases between. The data were obtained in a study of shared clonotypes between healthy human individuals. Sorted-subset replicate PCR reactions were performed with approximately 200 ng DNA, corresponding to tens of thousands of T cell genomes. Some clones are missing from TCRdb's copy, which holds only in-frame ones; the method was immunoSEQ multiplex PCR. The sample lists more than 1,200,000 clones, about 98.5% occurring once. Study outcomes and limitations: Relative to clonotypes present in all four donors, those not shared had lower generation probabilities. Naive CD4 clonotype sharing across several donors was about 5%.

The chain recombines TRBV6-5 with TRBJ2-7; tentatively, D is TRBD2 (5 bases). Material: naive CD4+ T cells sorted from blood. Subset of the sample: CD45RA+ positively selected. The sequence derives from a man younger than 40 in good health. DNA for the CDR3: TGTGCCAGCAGGGGAGAGGATTACGAGCAGTACTTC. Its translation is CASRGEDYEQYF.